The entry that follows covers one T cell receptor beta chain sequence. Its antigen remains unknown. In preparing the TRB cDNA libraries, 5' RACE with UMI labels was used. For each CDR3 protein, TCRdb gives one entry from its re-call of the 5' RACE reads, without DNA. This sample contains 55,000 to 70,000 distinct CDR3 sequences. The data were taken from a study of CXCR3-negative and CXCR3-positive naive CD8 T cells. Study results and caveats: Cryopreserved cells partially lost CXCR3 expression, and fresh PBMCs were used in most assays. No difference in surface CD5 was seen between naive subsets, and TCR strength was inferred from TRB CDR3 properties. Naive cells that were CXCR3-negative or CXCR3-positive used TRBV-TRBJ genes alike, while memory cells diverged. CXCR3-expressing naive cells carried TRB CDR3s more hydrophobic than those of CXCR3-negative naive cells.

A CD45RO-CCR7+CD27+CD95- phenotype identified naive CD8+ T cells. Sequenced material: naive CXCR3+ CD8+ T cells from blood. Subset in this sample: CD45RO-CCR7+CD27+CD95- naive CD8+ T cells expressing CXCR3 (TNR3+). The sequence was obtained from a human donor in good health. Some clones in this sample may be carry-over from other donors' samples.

The CDR3 region is CASSLSTQTSTYEQYF. The chain uses TRBV27 and TRBJ2-7. Per the germline V gene, CDR1 is MNHEY and CDR2 is SMNVEV (reference sequence). CDR3 length equals 16 residues.